This T cell receptor beta chain was captured by sequencing in a study of blood T cell repertoires in COVID-19. As for the study in general: Acute-phase and convalescent COVID-19 samples originated in the United States, Italy and Spain.

Germline V gene sequence: CDR1 SGHTA, CDR2 FQGNSA. This CDR3 contains 14 residues. Between the trimmed V and J ends, which lost 1 base and 8 bases, there was a span of 14 bases. Assay: immunoSEQ multiplex PCR; the TCRdb copy retains only in-frame clones and omits some. The sample records more than 200,000 clones, 86% being singletons. Sequencing used peripheral blood. The clonotype comes from a man aged 30 to 45 with active or convalescent COVID-19. This chain links TRBV7-2 with TRBJ1-2; D unclear. The DNA of the CDR3 is TGTGCCAGCAGCTTAGTAGTTTCCGGGTCCGGCTACACCTTC. As protein: CASSLVVSGSGYTF. Combining the CDR3 with reference TRBV7-2 and TRBJ1-2 gives the whole variable domain GAGVSQSPSNKVTEKGKDVELRCDPISGHTALYWYRQSLGQGLEFLIYFQGNSAPDKSGLPSDRFSAERTGGSVSTLTIQRTQQEDSAVYLCASSLVVSGSGYTFGSGTRLTVV.